This T cell receptor beta chain originates from a study of technical replicates of blood from several donors. The V gene end was trimmed by 2 bases and the J gene end by 11 bases; junction bases not matched to a gene: 17. Germline V lookup: CDR1 SGHTA, CDR2 FQGTGA. This CDR3 is built from 16 residues. The repertoire was sequenced with immunoSEQ multiplex PCR; TCRdb's copy has only in-frame clones and lacks some. The data show 65,000 to 90,000 clones, 80% to 90% seen once. V usage is TRBV7-3 and J usage is TRBJ1-1, with 7 bases fitting TRBD1. The specimen sequenced was PBMCs. This clonotype was sampled from a human donor in good health. Some clones in this sample may be carry-over from other donors' samples. CDR3: CASSLVGTAPLSYAFF. The CDR3, as DNA: TGTGCCAGCAGCTTAGTCGGGACAGCCCCACTCTCCTATGCTTTCTTT. The variable domain in full, completed from reference TRBV7-3 and TRBJ1-1, reads GAGVSQTPSNKVTEKGKYVELRCDPISGHTALYWYRQSLGQGPEFLIYFQGTGAADDSGLPNDRFFAVRPEGSVSTLKIQRTERGDSAVYLCASSLVGTAPLSYAFFGQGTRLTVV.